This passage covers 13 T cell receptor beta chains from one sample sequenced in a study of blood T cell repertoires in COVID-19. The data were produced by immunoSEQ multiplex PCR, yet TCRdb's version contains in-frame clones alone and is incomplete. The table shows a few hundred thousand clones, with roughly 86% occurring only once. Sequencing was done on a sample of peripheral blood. Receptors were obtained from a woman between 50 and 59 years old with acute or convalescent COVID-19.

The genes are TRBV5-6 and TRBJ1-1, with 7 positions matching TRBD1. This CDR3 contains 15 residues. Looked up from germline, CDR1 is SGHDT and CDR2 is YYEEEE. Trimming at V came to 3 bases and at J to 2 bases, leaving 7 bases not matched to a gene. CDR3: CASSSTRGANTEAFF. The CDR3 coding sequence is TGTGCCAGCAGCTCGACCAGGGGGGCCAACACTGAAGCTTTCTTT.

This clone was picked up a small number of times. The chain uses TRBV3-1 (or the pseudogene TRBV3-2) and TRBJ2-1; D may be TRBD2 (7 bases). Deletions cut 4 bases from V and 1 base from J, with 26 bases between. The CDR3 length is 20 residues. Germline CDR1 and CDR2: LGHDT and YNNKEL (reference sequence). The CDR3 reads CASSPRLAKGGKESYNEQFF. The CDR3, as DNA: TGTGCCAGCAGCCCAAGACTAGCTAAAGGGGGAAAGGAGTCCTACAATGAGCAGTTCTTC.

This clone was observed a single time. The chain links TRBV27 to TRBJ1-2, with D possibly matching TRBD1 (6 bases). The length of the CDR3 is 18 residues. Germline values: CDR1 MNHEY, CDR2 SMNVEV (reference sequence). V was shortened by 6 bases and J by 3 bases, with 26 bases between the two germline ends. CDR3 sequence: CASSAKLPGASWDYGYTF. In nucleotides, the CDR3 is TGTGCCAGCAGCGCTAAACTCCCAGGGGCCTCCTGGGACTATGGCTACACCTTC.

The CDR3 DNA is TGTGCCTGGAGTGTAGGTCGGGAAAAAGACCGGAATCAGCCCCAGCATTTT. This encodes CAWSVGREKDRNQPQHF. The chain carries TRBV30 and TRBJ1-5; D is ambiguous. V was shortened by 0 bases and J by 4 bases, with 19 bases between the two germline ends. The germline V gene encodes CDR1 GTSNPN and CDR2 SVGIG (reference sequence). The CDR3 is 17 amino acids.

This clone was counted a single time. The CDR3 DNA follows: TGTGCCAGCAGCTTATTCCGGGACACTGAAGCTTTCTTT. It specifies CASSLFRDTEAFF. The chain employs TRBV7-8 and TRBJ1-1, with D unclear. Trimming took 2 bases from V and 3 from J, leaving 7 bases between them. This CDR3 region has 13 residues. Germline lookup yields CDR1 SGHVS and CDR2 FQNEAQ.

As concerns this clone: Other DNA sequences of this sample code for an identical CDR3. The DNA for the CDR3 is TGTGCCAGCAGCCCGATGAGCTCCTACAATGAGCAGTTCTTC. This sequence encodes CASSPMSSYNEQFF. The chain uses TRBV7-2 and TRBJ2-1; unclear D gene. The V end was cut by 5 bases, the J end by 0 bases, with 8 bases between. The CDR3 spans 14 residues. Germline-derived CDR1 and CDR2 are SGHTA and FQGNSA.

This clone was detected a few times. V usage is TRBV4-1 and J usage is TRBJ2-2, with 9 positions matching TRBD2. Looked up from germline, CDR1 is MGHRA and CDR2 is YSYEKL. V dropped 7 bases and J dropped 7; count of bases not matched to a gene: 13. This CDR3 spans 16 amino acids. Here the CDR3 reads CASTKGAGGPGGELFF. DNA for the CDR3: TGCGCCAGCACTAAAGGGGCGGGAGGGCCCGGCGGGGAGCTGTTTTTT.

The chain links TRBV10-3 to TRBJ2-2, with TRBD1 matching over 7 bases. Germline assignment: CDR1 ENHRY and CDR2 SYGVKD. This CDR3 comprises 15 residues. The trim removed 6 bases at V and 1 base at J, leaving 5 bases unmatched. The CDR3 reads CAIRAGTENTGELFF. The DNA of the CDR3 is TGTGCCATCAGGGCCGGGACAGAGAACACCGGGGAGCTGTTTTTT.

This clone appeared a few times. This rearrangement joins TRBV6-2 or TRBV6-3 to TRBJ2-7; D is unclear. The V end lost 2 bases, the J end lost 3 bases, and 11 bases lay between the germline ends. The CDR3 extends over 14 amino acids. Germline V lookup: CDR1 MNHEY, CDR2 SVGEGT. The CDR3 region is CASSYDWVSYEQYF. The CDR3 DNA reads TGTGCCAGCAGTTACGACTGGGTGAGCTACGAGCAGTACTTC.

The CDR3 DNA follows: TGTGCCAGCTCACCCAGGGTCCACGAGCAGTACTTC. Its translation is CASSPRVHEQYF. The chain couples TRBV18 to TRBJ2-7; tentative D call: TRBD1 (5 bases). Germline CDR1 is KGHSH and CDR2 is LQKENI. With 3 bases removed from V and 5 bases from J, the gap between germline ends came to 8 bases. The CDR3 sequence is 12 residues long.

The rearrangement links TRBV7-3 to TRBJ2-1, with 10 bases matching TRBD2. The CDR3 contains 15 residues. The V gene end was trimmed by 2 bases and the J gene end by 10 bases; junction bases not matched to a gene: 8. Germline V CDR1 and CDR2: SGHTA, FQGTGA. The CDR3 reads CASSLSPSGSAEQFF. CDR3 DNA sequence: TGTGCCAGCAGCTTATCTCCTAGCGGGAGTGCCGAGCAGTTCTTC.

The genes are TRBV18 and TRBJ2-7; 10 bases match TRBD1. CDR1 KGHSH and CDR2 LQKENI come from the germline V gene. Trimming cost V 3 bases and J 5 bases; bases outside gene matches: 4. The CDR3 runs 14 residues. CDR3 nucleotide sequence: TGTGCCAGCTCACCGACAGGGGGCAACGACGAGCAGTACTTC. It specifies CASSPTGGNDEQYF. Filled out from reference TRBV18 and TRBJ2-7, the complete variable domain reads NAGVMQNPRHLVRRRGQEARLRCSPMKGHSHVYWYRQLPEEGLKFMVYLQKENIIDESGMPKERFSAEFPKEGPSILRIQQVVRGDSAAYFCASSPTGGNDEQYFGPGTRLTVT.

In its sample, this clone was seen many times. The chain couples TRBV27 to TRBJ1-2; maybe TRBD1 (6 bases). The CDR3 length is 14 residues. The germline CDR1 and CDR2 sequences are MNHEY and SMNVEV (reference sequence). V was clipped by 1 base and J by 4 bases, with 10 bases between them. CDR3 protein: CASSLYQGSYGYTF. CDR3 nucleotide sequence: TGTGCCAGCAGTTTATATCAGGGGAGCTATGGCTACACCTTC.